This T cell receptor (beta chain) was captured in a study of blood T cells in healthy people across ages. Study-level background: When template switching was applied, about one barcoded beta molecule was captured per two T cells.

Total RNA was extracted at no less than 6 micrograms per sample. This clonotype was found a few times. V shed 2 bases and J shed 3 bases, with 12 bases lying between them. Looked up from germline, CDR1 is SGHKS and CDR2 is YYEKEE (reference sequence). The CDR3 covers 15 residues. It was with a sample-barcoded 5' primer and a J-beta primer mix that a second PCR of about 7 to 12 cycles was run. TCRdb re-called the 5' RACE reads with MiXCR, one entry per CDR3 protein. The sample carries hundreds of thousands of distinct CDR3 sequences, approximately 60% recorded once. The receptor was isolated from a man aged 35 to 55 in good health. The sequenced material came from blood. This chain connects TRBV5-5 to TRBJ2-1; D ambiguous. This CDR3 reads CASSLREMGYNEQFF. In DNA form, the CDR3 reads TGTGCCAGCAGCTTAAGAGAGATGGGCTACAATGAGCAGTTCTTC.